Listed below are T cell receptor beta chains from one sample, sequenced in a study of control samples from healthy donors and cancer patients. Measured with immunoSEQ multiplex PCR; TCRdb has only the in-frame clones, and not every one. In the table there are some 130,000 clones, roughly 90% of which are singletons. The sequenced sample was blood. These receptors were collected from a man in his forties or fifties in good health. CDR3s leave out the opening cysteine and the closing phenylalanine or tryptophan.

j_call: TRBJ1-1
v_call: TRBV9
cdr3_aa: ASSVAPNTEAF

j_call: TRBJ2-7
v_call: TRBV2
cdr3_aa: ASRETGYEQY

j_call: TRBJ1-6
v_call: TRBV19
cdr3_aa: ASSPWDRVNSPLH

j_call: TRBJ2-1
v_call: TRBV3-1/TRBV3-2
cdr3_aa: ASSQSGGARGEQF

j_call: TRBJ2-2
v_call: TRBV3-1/TRBV3-2
cdr3_aa: ASSLQLTGELF

j_call: TRBJ2-2
v_call: TRBV2
cdr3_aa: ASSGRGTSGELF

j_call: TRBJ2-2
v_call: TRBV6-6
cdr3_aa: ASSFGTNTGELF

j_call: TRBJ2-1
v_call: TRBV2
cdr3_aa: ASNTAGGINEQF

j_call: TRBJ1-3
v_call: TRBV5-1
cdr3_aa: ASSLVGTEAGNTIY

j_call: TRBJ1-1
v_call: TRBV5-1
cdr3_aa: ASSFGDTEAF

j_call: TRBJ2-7
v_call: TRBV6-5
cdr3_aa: ASSWDGSYEQY

j_call: TRBJ2-7
v_call: TRBV14
cdr3_aa: ASSQVDLPAYEQY

j_call: TRBJ2-5
v_call: TRBV21-1
cdr3_aa: ASSIPQIAPKPILETQY